This T cell receptor (beta chain) is from a study of blood T cell repertoires in COVID-19. The wider study: The United States, Italy and Spain provided the acute and convalescent COVID-19 samples. Sample material is recorded as cDNA or gDNA derived from T cells, B-cell-depleted T cells, or PBMCs.

Methods used by the authors: It was from reference gene primer amplification that nucleated cell counts were estimated. The assay was immunoSEQ multiplex PCR, and TCRdb's table has in-frame clones only and misses some. V, J and clone size derive from that table, while D and trimming were established from the DNA sequence. The table includes 95,000 to 150,000 clones, approximately 80% detected once. This CDR3 has 14 amino acids. Looked up from germline, CDR1 is MDHEN and CDR2 is SYDVKM. The junction had 8 bases not matched to a gene; V was cut back by 4 bases and J by 6 bases. The V and J genes are TRBV28 and TRBJ2-7, with 8 bases identical to TRBD2. Specimen: peripheral blood. The clonotype comes from a man aged 35 to 55 with active or convalescent COVID-19. CDR3 sequence (DNA): TGTGCCAGCAGTTACGGGGGGGCAGTAAGCGAGCAGTACTTC. Its translation: CASSYGGAVSEQYF.